One TCR beta chain is described in this entry. Its antigen remains unidentified. The sample is drawn from a study of tumor and adjacent non-tumor tissue in lung cancer. Study in general: Samples averaged about 3.8 million productive TCRbeta reads each. Study-wide results and limits: Tumor TCR diversity, when higher, was linked to shorter survival. Tumor repertoires had a smaller top 100 clone share than normal lung. Tumor tissue had significantly higher TCR diversity than normal lung.

This sample's RNA came from whole unsorted tissue. More than 3 cm separated this lung sample from the edge of the tumor. Three rounds of nested PCR, following a modified ARM-PCR protocol, produced the TCRbeta library. In TCRdb, the multiplex PCR reads were re-called with MiXCR into one record per CDR3 protein. This sample carries approximately 120,000 distinct CDR3 sequences, 62% of them seen once, and the ten largest clones take over 15%. The CDR3 extends over 17 amino acids. Looked up from germline, CDR1 is SGHRS and CDR2 is YFSETQ. V shed 1 base and J 5 bases; nucleotides not matched to a gene: 9. The sequenced material came from distant non-tumor lung tissue. The chain joins TRBV5-1 to TRBJ2-5; 12 nucleotides match TRBD2. This receptor was identified in a man aged 55 to 70 with non-small cell lung cancer. CDR3 sequence (DNA): TGCGCCAGCAGCTTGAAGTGGACTAGCGGGGTTCGCGAGACCCAGTACTTC. Its translation is CASSLKWTSGVRETQYF.